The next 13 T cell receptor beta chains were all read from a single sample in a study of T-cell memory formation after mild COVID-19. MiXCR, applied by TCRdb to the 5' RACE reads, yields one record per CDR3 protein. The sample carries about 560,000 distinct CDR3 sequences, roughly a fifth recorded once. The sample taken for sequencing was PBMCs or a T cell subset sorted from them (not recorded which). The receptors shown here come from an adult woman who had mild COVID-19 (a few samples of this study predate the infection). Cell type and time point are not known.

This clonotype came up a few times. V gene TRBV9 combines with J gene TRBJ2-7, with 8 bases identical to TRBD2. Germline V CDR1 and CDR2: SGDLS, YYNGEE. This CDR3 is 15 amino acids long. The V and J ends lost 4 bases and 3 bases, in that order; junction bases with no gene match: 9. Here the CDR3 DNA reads TGTGCCAGCAGCCCCACGGGGGGGAGAAACTACGAGCAGTACTTC. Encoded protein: CASSPTGGRNYEQYF.

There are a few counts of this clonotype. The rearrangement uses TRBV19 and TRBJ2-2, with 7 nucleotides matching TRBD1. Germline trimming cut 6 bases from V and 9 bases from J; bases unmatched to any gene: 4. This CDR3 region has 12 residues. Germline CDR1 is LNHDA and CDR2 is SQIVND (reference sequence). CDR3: CASSPTGWELFF. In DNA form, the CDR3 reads TGTGCCAGTAGCCCGACAGGGTGGGAGCTGTTTTTT. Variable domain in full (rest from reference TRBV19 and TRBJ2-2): DGGITQSPKYLFRKEGQNVTLSCEQNLNHDAMYWYRQDPGQGLRLIYYSQIVNDFQKGDIAEGYSVSREKKESFPLTVTSAQKNPTAFYLCASSPTGWELFFGEGSRLTVL.

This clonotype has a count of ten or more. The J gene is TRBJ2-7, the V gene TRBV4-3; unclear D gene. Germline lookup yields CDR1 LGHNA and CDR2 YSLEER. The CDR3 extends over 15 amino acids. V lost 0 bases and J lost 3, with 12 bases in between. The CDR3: CASSQERVPNYEQYF. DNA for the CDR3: TGCGCCAGCAGCCAAGAAAGGGTTCCCAACTACGAGCAGTACTTC.

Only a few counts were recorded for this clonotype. CDR3 loop: CASSFGDRETQYF. Written as DNA, the CDR3 is TGCGCCAGCAGCTTCGGGGACAGAGAGACCCAGTACTTC. This chain joins TRBV5-1 and TRBJ2-5; 7 bases are a match to TRBD1. CDR1 is SGHRS and CDR2 is YFSETQ in the germline V gene. This CDR3 region has 13 residues. J was trimmed by 4 bases and V by 2 bases; bases with no gene match: 2.

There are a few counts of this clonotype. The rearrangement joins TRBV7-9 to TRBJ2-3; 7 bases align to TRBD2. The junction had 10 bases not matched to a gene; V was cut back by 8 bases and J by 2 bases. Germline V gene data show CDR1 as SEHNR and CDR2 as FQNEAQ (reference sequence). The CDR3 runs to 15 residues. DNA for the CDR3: TGTGCCAGCGCGAATGGTCTAGCGGACACAGATACGCAGTATTTT. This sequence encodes CASANGLADTDTQYF.

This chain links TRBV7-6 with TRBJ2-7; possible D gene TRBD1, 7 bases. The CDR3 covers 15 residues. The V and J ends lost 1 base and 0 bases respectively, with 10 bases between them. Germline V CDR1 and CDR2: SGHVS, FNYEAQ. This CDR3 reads CASSLGGDSSYEQYF. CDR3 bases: TGTGCCAGCAGCTTAGGCGGGGACAGCTCCTACGAGCAGTACTTC.

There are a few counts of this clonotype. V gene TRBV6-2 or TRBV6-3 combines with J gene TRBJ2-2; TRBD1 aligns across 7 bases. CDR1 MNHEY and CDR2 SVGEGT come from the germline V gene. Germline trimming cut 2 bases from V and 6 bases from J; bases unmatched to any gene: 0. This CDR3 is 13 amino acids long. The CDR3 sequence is CASSYTGAGELFF. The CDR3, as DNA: TGTGCCAGCAGTTACACAGGGGCCGGGGAGCTGTTTTTT.

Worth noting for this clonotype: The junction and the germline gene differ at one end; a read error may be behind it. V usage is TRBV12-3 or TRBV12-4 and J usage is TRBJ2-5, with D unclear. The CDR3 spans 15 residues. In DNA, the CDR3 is TGTGCCAGCAGCTTAGGGCTCTCTCGTGGGGAGACCCAGTACTTC. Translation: CASSLGLSRGETQYF.

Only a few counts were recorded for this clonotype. The CDR3 loop reads CASSFGPTNEKLFF. The DNA of the CDR3 is TGCGCCAGCAGCTTTGGACCAACTAATGAAAAACTGTTTTTT. V is TRBV5-1 and J is TRBJ1-4, with D hard to call. Germline CDR1 SGHRS, CDR2 YFSETQ. V lost 2 bases and J lost 0, with 5 bases in between. The CDR3 has 14 residues.

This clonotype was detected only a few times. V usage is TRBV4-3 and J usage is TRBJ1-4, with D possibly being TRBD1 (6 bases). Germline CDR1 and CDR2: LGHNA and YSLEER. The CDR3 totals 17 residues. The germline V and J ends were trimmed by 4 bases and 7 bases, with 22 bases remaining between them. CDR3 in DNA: TGCGCCAGCAGCCCGGGAGGAGGGGGAGGGGCTTTTGAAAAACTGTTTTTT. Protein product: CASSPGGGGGAFEKLFF.

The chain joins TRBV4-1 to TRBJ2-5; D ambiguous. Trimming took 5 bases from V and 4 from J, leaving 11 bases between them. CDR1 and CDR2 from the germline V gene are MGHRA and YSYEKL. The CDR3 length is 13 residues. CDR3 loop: CASSSQPRETQYF. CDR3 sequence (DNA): TGCGCCAGCAGCAGCCAGCCGCGAGAGACCCAGTACTTC.

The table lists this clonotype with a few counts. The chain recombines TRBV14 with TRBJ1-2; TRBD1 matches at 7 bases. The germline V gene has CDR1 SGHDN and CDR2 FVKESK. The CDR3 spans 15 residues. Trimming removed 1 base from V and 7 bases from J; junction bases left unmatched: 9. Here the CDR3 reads CASSQVTGQVGGYTF. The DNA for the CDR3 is TGTGCCAGCAGCCAAGTCACCGGACAGGTCGGTGGCTACACCTTC.

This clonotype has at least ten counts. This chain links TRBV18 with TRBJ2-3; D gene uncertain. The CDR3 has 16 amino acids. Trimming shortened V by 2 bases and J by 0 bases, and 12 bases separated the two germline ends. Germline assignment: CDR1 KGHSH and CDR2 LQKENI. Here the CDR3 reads CASSPKGLRSTDTQYF. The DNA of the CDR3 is TGTGCCAGCTCACCAAAGGGATTACGAAGCACAGATACGCAGTATTTT.